A single sample is the source of the 21 T cell receptor beta chains below, sequenced in a study of blood T cell repertoires in COVID-19. Assay used: immunoSEQ multiplex PCR; TCRdb lists only in-frame clones, some missing. Here the sample spans around 300,000 clones, 80% to 95% being singletons. Specimen: peripheral blood. The receptors here all came from a woman aged 30 to 39 with COVID-19, enrolled during active disease.

The V call is TRBV6-4, the J call TRBJ2-3; 7 bases match TRBD2. V shed 2 bases, J shed 0 bases, and the junction held 5 bases outside the gene matches. Germline CDR1 is MRHNA and CDR2 is SNTAGT. This CDR3 spans 16 amino acids. This chain's CDR3 is CASSDRPAGSTDTQYF. The CDR3 coding sequence is TGTGCCAGCAGTGACAGGCCAGCGGGGAGCACAGATACGCAGTATTTT.

The CDR3 sequence is CASSARDAGSYEQYF. The DNA for the CDR3 is TGTGCCAGTAGTGCACGGGACGCGGGATCCTACGAGCAGTACTTC. V and J are TRBV19 and TRBJ2-7, with D possibly TRBD2 on 6 matching bases. There are 15 residues in the CDR3. V was trimmed by 5 bases and J by 1 base, leaving 15 bases between them. The V gene's germline CDR1 is LNHDA and CDR2 SQIVND (reference sequence). The entire variable domain, with the rest obtained from reference TRBV19 and TRBJ2-7, is as follows: DGGITQSPKYLFRKEGQNVTLSCEQNLNHDAMYWYRQDPGQGLRLIYYSQIVNDFQKGDIAEGYSVSREKKESFPLTVTSAQKNPTAFYLCASSARDAGSYEQYFGPGTRLTVT.

The CDR3 loop is CATRSGGLNTGELFF. CDR3 DNA: TGTGCCACCAGGAGCGGCGGGCTGAACACCGGGGAGCTGTTTTTT. The V gene is TRBV15, the J gene TRBJ2-2, with a weak D call TRBD2 (5 bases). The CDR3 contains 15 residues. The germline CDR1 and CDR2 sequences are LNHNV and YYDKDF (reference sequence). Trimming shortened V by 6 bases and J by 1 base, and 12 bases separated the two germline ends.

V is TRBV7-9 and J is TRBJ1-2; D perhaps matches TRBD1 (5 bases). Trimming removed 4 bases at V and 5 bases at J, with 17 bases between. The V gene's germline CDR1 is SEHNR and CDR2 FQNEAQ (reference sequence). This CDR3 contains 15 residues. The CDR3 region is CASSSMGQGGYGYTF. The DNA for the CDR3 is TGTGCCAGCAGCTCGATGGGCCAGGGCGGTTATGGCTACACCTTC.

The chain is built from TRBV30 and TRBJ2-2; 10 nucleotides match TRBD2. Germline V gives CDR1 GTSNPN, CDR2 SVGIG (reference sequence). CDR3 length: 17 residues. V shed 2 bases and J 4 bases; nucleotides not matched to a gene: 10. CDR3 in amino acids: CAWSKEILAGITGELFF. The CDR3 region has the DNA TGTGCCTGGAGTAAGGAGATACTAGCGGGGATCACCGGGGAGCTGTTTTTT. The whole variable domain, remainder taken from reference TRBV30 and TRBJ2-2, is SQTIHQWPATLVQPVGSPLSLECTVEGTSNPNLYWYRQAAGRGLQLLFYSVGIGQISSEVPQNLSASRPQDRQFILSSKKLLLSDSGFYLCAWSKEILAGITGELFFGEGSRLTVL.

The V and J genes are TRBV6-5 and TRBJ1-5, with 10 bases fitting TRBD1. This CDR3 is 15 amino acids long. The V gene's germline CDR1 is MNHEY and CDR2 SVGAGI. Trimming cost V 6 bases and J 3 bases; bases outside gene matches: 5. The CDR3 spells CASSYDRGHNQPQHF. The CDR3 DNA sequence: TGTGCCAGCAGCTATGACAGGGGGCACAATCAGCCCCAGCATTTT.

J is TRBJ2-7 and V is TRBV6-5; TRBD2 matches 8 bases. J gave up 3 bases and V 2 bases, and 6 bases lay outside the gene matches. The length of the CDR3 is 15 residues. Germline V lookup: CDR1 MNHEY, CDR2 SVGAGI. In DNA, the CDR3 is TGTGCCAGCAGTTACGGGCTAGCGGGTATCTACGAGCAGTACTTC. It is translated as CASSYGLAGIYEQYF.

This clone has a single count. The rearrangement joins TRBV29-1 to TRBJ2-3, with TRBD2 matching over 7 bases. V shed 7 bases, J shed 1 base, and the junction held 2 bases outside the gene matches. The CDR3 sequence is 12 residues long. Germline assignment: CDR1 SQVTM and CDR2 ANQGSEA. The CDR3 DNA reads TGCAGCGCCGGACTAGGCACAGATACGCAGTATTTT. This encodes CSAGLGTDTQYF.

The chain combines TRBV6-5 with TRBJ2-1, with 8 bases aligning to TRBD2. The CDR3 has 15 residues. Germline values: CDR1 MNHEY, CDR2 SVGAGI. Germline trimming cut 4 bases from V and 8 bases from J; bases unmatched to any gene: 10. This chain's CDR3 is CASSSGAGARHEQFF. CDR3 DNA sequence: TGTGCCAGCAGTTCCGGAGCGGGGGCCAGACATGAGCAGTTCTTC.

The chain links TRBV12-3 or TRBV12-4 to TRBJ1-1, with 7 bases lining up with TRBD1. CDR3 length equals 13 residues. With V trimmed by 9 bases and J by 3 bases, 7 bases remained unmatched. CDR3 sequence reads: CASRQGGYTEAFF. CDR3 nucleotides: TGTGCCAGTCGACAGGGTGGGTACACTGAAGCTTTCTTT.

The V call is TRBV28, the J call TRBJ1-4; a weak D match, TRBD1 (5 bases). This CDR3 has 12 amino acids. The V gene lost 10 bases and the J gene lost 8 bases, with 14 bases spanning the gap. Germline CDR1 reads MDHEN; CDR2 reads SYDVKM. The CDR3 region has the DNA TGTGCCATTCGGGGGGGAACGGAAAAACTGTTTTTT. It yields the protein CAIRGGTEKLFF.

DNA for the CDR3: TGTGCCAGCAGTTTGTTCGTTAGCGGCCAGCCCCAGCATTTT. It yields the protein CASSLFVSGQPQHF. The chain carries TRBV28 and TRBJ1-5; D call uncertain. V was cut by 3 bases and J by 7 bases, with 13 bases left in between. Per the germline V gene, CDR1 is MDHEN and CDR2 is SYDVKM. The CDR3 sequence is 14 residues long.

The chain combines TRBV5-6 with TRBJ1-6; D not resolved. With 4 bases removed from V and 0 bases from J, the gap between germline ends came to 11 bases. Germline-derived CDR1 and CDR2 are SGHDT and YYEEEE. CDR3 size: 16 residues. The CDR3: CASSLAPGSYNSPLHF. CDR3 DNA sequence: TGTGCCAGCAGCCTCGCGCCAGGCTCCTATAATTCACCCCTCCACTTT. Complete variable domain (other parts from reference TRBV5-6 and TRBJ1-6): DAGVTQSPTHLIKTRGQQVTLRCSPKSGHDTVSWYQQALGQGPQFIFQYYEEEERQRGNFPDRFSGHQFPNYSSELNVNALLLGDSALYLCASSLAPGSYNSPLHFGNGTRLTVT.

This clone was observed a single time. J is TRBJ2-5 and V is TRBV3-1 (or the pseudogene TRBV3-2); 7 nucleotides align to TRBD2. The V gene end was trimmed by 3 bases and the J gene end by 4 bases; junction bases not matched to a gene: 5. This CDR3 comprises 14 residues. CDR1 LGHDT and CDR2 YNNKEL come from the germline V gene (reference sequence). The CDR3: CASSHWEGPETQYF. DNA of the CDR3: TGTGCCAGCAGCCATTGGGAGGGCCCAGAGACCCAGTACTTC.

This clone was recorded only once. The CDR3 DNA reads TGTGCCAGGCCGACAGGGGTCAGGACGGCGACCCAGTACTTC. Protein product: CARPTGVRTATQYF. The chain is built from TRBV27 and TRBJ2-5; 8 nucleotides match TRBD1. V lost 9 bases to trimming and J lost 7 bases; unmatched junction nucleotides: 13. From germline, CDR1 is MNHEY and CDR2 SMNVEV (reference sequence). The CDR3 is 14 residues long.

The chain carries TRBV5-6 and TRBJ2-7, with D possibly TRBD2 on 5 matching bases. The CDR3 spans 13 residues. The germline CDR1 and CDR2 sequences are SGHDT and YYEEEE. The V end was cut by 3 bases, the J end by 0 bases, with 7 bases between. As DNA, the CDR3 is TGTGCCAGCAGCTACGGACTCTCCTACGAGCAGTACTTC. Translated: CASSYGLSYEQYF.

The V and J genes are TRBV19 and TRBJ2-1; tentatively, D is TRBD2 (5 bases). V lost 6 bases and J lost 6, with 15 bases in between. This CDR3 contains 14 residues. Germline assignment: CDR1 LNHDA and CDR2 SQIVND (reference sequence). CDR3 DNA sequence: TGTGCCAGTAGGAAGAGCGGTTCACTCAATGAGCAGTTCTTC. As protein: CASRKSGSLNEQFF.

V is TRBV30 and J is TRBJ1-1; D gene ambiguous. This CDR3 is built from 11 residues. V was shortened by 2 bases and J by 11 bases, with 12 bases between the two germline ends. Germline V gene data show CDR1 as GTSNPN and CDR2 as SVGIG (reference sequence). The CDR3 loop reads CAWSFRDRAFF. The CDR3 bases are TGTGCCTGGAGTTTCCGGGATAGGGCTTTCTTT.

This clone appeared a single time. The V call is TRBV5-1, the J call TRBJ2-7; D possibly corresponds to TRBD1 (6 bases). V gave up 5 bases and J gave up 2 bases, with 20 bases separating them. The CDR3 loop spans 16 amino acids. Germline CDR1 reads SGHRS; CDR2 reads YFSETQ. Here the CDR3 DNA reads TGCGCCAGCAGTCTCGCCCCTTGGACAGCACCCTACGAGCAGTACTTC. Its translation: CASSLAPWTAPYEQYF.

This chain joins TRBV28 and TRBJ1-6; TRBD1 agrees at 7 bases. The CDR3 length is 15 residues. The germline gives CDR1 MDHEN, CDR2 SYDVKM. The ends lost 5 bases at V and 8 bases at J; junction bases unmatched: 9. CDR3 in DNA: TGTGCCAGCAGTGCTCCGGGACAGAACCATTCACCCCTCCACTTT. Encoded protein: CASSAPGQNHSPLHF.

V gene TRBV10-3 combines with J gene TRBJ1-3; no clear D gene. With 6 bases removed from V and 0 bases from J, the gap between germline ends came to 6 bases. This CDR3 is built from 13 residues. Germline-derived CDR1 and CDR2 are ENHRY and SYGVKD. The CDR3 here is CAIRHSSGNTIYF. CDR3 in DNA: TGTGCCATCAGACACAGCTCTGGAAACACCATATATTTT.